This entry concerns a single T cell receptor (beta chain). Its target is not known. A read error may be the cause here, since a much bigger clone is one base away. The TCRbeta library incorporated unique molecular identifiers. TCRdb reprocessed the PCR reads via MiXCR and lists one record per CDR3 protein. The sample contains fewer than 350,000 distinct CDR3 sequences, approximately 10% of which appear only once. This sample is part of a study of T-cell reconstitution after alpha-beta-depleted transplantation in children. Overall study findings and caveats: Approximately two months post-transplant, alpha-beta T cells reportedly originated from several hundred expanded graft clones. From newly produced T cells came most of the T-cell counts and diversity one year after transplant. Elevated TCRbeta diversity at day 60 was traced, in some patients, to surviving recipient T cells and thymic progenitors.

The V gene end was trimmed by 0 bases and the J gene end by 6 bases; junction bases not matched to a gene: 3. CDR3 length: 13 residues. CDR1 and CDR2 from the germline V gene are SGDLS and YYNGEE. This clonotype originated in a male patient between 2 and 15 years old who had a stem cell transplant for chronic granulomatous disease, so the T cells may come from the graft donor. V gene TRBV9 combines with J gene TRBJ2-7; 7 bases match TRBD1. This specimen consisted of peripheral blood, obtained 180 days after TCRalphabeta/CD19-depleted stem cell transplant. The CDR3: CASSVEAGGEQYF. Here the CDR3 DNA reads TGTGCCAGCAGCGTAGAAGCAGGGGGCGAGCAGTACTTC.